This entry concerns a single T cell receptor beta chain. The RNA input was about 0.45 to 1 ug, and it was reverse transcribed with random hexamers. TCRdb itself ran the immunoSEQ multiplex PCR reads through MiXCR, one entry per CDR3 protein. The sample records roughly 250,000 distinct CDR3 sequences, almost 97% being singletons. This sample is drawn from a study of CD8 T cells in Susac syndrome. Overall study context: When blood was drawn, the patients with Susac syndrome were therapy-naive, on corticosteroids, or on intravenous immunoglobulin alone.

CDR3 length: 15 residues. Trimming pared 2 bases from V and 2 bases from J, leaving 12 bases between. Per germline, CDR1 SGHRS and CDR2 YFSETQ. Sequencing of TCR beta covered CD8+ and CD4+ T cells obtained from blood. This TCR was sampled from a human donor with Susac syndrome. This rearrangement joins TRBV5-1 to TRBJ2-3, with D uncertain. The sequencing sample was made of CD4+ T cells from PBMCs. The DNA of the CDR3 is TGCGCCAGCAGCTTACAGCGCGAATACACAGATACGCAGTATTTT. Translating gives CASSLQREYTDTQYF. The variable domain in full, with the rest retrieved from reference TRBV5-1 and TRBJ2-3, is KAGVTQTPRYLIKTRGQQVTLSCSPISGHRSVSWYQQTPGQGLQFLFEYFSETQRNKGNFPGRFSGRQFSNSRSEMNVSTLELGDSALYLCASSLQREYTDTQYFGPGTRLTVL.